The clone carrying this TCR beta chain was detected only a few times. TCRdb re-analysed the 5' RACE reads in MiXCR, keeping a single row per CDR3 protein. The sample has tens of thousands of distinct CDR3 sequences, 9% to 15% seen once; the top ten hold 3.5% to 5.5%. This record comes from a study of early T cells in non-severe SARS-CoV-2 infection. With 4 bases removed from V and 2 bases from J, the gap between germline ends came to 13 bases. The CDR3 runs to 14 residues. Germline CDR1 reads SGHRS; CDR2 reads YFSETQ. The chain couples TRBV5-1 to TRBJ2-7, with D unresolved. Material for sequencing was whole blood. This TCR came from an adult who was a healthcare worker with PCR-confirmed SARS-CoV-2 infection or an uninfected control (not recorded which). CDR3 DNA sequence: TGCGCCAGCAGCACGGGCCCTCTGGCCTACGAGCAGTACTTC. Its protein product is CASSTGPLAYEQYF.